The clone carrying this T cell receptor (beta chain) was counted ten times or more. Its antigen is currently unknown. Germline-derived CDR1 and CDR2 are MNHEY and SMNVEV (reference sequence). After removal of 3 bases from V and 5 bases from J, the junction contained 13 bases not matched to a gene. The CDR3 sequence is 16 residues long. TCR beta CDR3 region amplification was performed from RNA transcripts. The TCR CDR3 first-round RT-PCR relied on the HTBI primer set. TCRdb re-called the multiplex PCR reads through MiXCR, storing one row per CDR3 protein. The sample has about 400,000 distinct CDR3 sequences, approximately 15% seen once; the top ten hold roughly a fifth. The data derive from a study of T cells in Graves' hyperthyroidism and ophthalmopathy. Study details: Peripheral blood draws took place at initial diagnosis, ahead of any treatment. Study-level points and caveats: Ophthalmopathy was predicted by the model a median of about six months ahead of onset. Most thyroid clonotypes that were expanded above 0.001 also turned up in blood.

8.5 to 10 ml of fresh peripheral blood supplied the PBMCs. Input material: blood. This TCR came from a woman aged 30 to 39 with Graves' ophthalmopathy. The chain combines TRBV27 with TRBJ2-7; 7 nucleotides agree with TRBD1. The CDR3 sequence: CASSFRKTGFPDEQYF. As DNA, the CDR3 is TGTGCCAGCAGTTTCCGTAAGACAGGGTTTCCGGACGAGCAGTACTTC.